This T cell receptor (beta chain) was identified during a study of blood T cells in healthy people across ages. A sample-barcoded 5' primer and a J-beta primer mix were used in a second PCR of about 7 to 11 cycles. TCRdb itself ran the 5' RACE reads through MiXCR, one entry per CDR3 protein. In the table there are over 500,000 distinct CDR3 sequences, around 50% of which are singletons. Germline lookup yields CDR1 MNHNY and CDR2 SVGAGI (reference sequence). V lost 7 bases and J lost 5; bases outside the gene matches: 2. The CDR3 runs 12 residues. This TCR derives from an elderly woman in good health. This sequence joins TRBV6-6 and TRBJ2-1, with 7 bases that match TRBD2. The material sequenced was blood. The CDR3 sequence is CASIAGNNEQFF. Here the CDR3 DNA reads TGTGCCAGCATAGCGGGCAACAATGAGCAGTTCTTC.